The T cell receptor beta chain under discussion was sequenced for a study of cytomegalovirus exposure and HLA in healthy donors (dated by TCRdb to the late 2010s). In terms of the full investigation: In an earlier analysis of roughly 500 of the donors, around 290 Gb of sequence data and roughly 100 million unique TCR beta sequences from about 190 million T cells were reported. All discovery cohort repertoires had been generated on a single sequencing platform. The T cell repertoires of 670 or so subjects were profiled by immunosequencing and related to cytomegalovirus serostatus. Of the 300 to 400 genotyped donors, roughly 80% fell in the genetic ancestry cluster associated with self-reported Caucasian donors. In a later analysis, previously published TCR beta repertoires from several hundred donors were re-analyzed and high-resolution HLA genotyping was added so that TCR occurrence patterns could be studied. An earlier analysis of around 640 of the donors used high-throughput TCR beta sequencing to judge whether each TCR beta V gene segment behaved as functional or pseudogenic. In the later analysis, no new phenotypic data were used to find candidate immune exposures; instead, reliance was placed on TCR beta sequences and their occurrence across donors. Donor age, sex, ethnicity and CMV serostatus were compiled alongside the repertoire data. To predict cytomegalovirus infection status, the study combined high-throughput TCR immunosequencing, statistical association of individual TCRs with disease status, and machine learning. An early release covering approximately 600 HLA-typed donors comprised approximately 290 gigabases of sequencing data and roughly 86 million unique TCR sequences. Along with the approximately 600-subject first cohort, a separate validation cohort of over a hundred different subjects was used. Both class I and class II loci were covered by HLA typing, at four-digit resolution. The study was designed to test whether signatures of past pathogen exposure could be identified by cataloging public T cell receptors. Across some 400 genotyped donors of the cohort, an average of about 240,000 unique TCR beta nucleotide sequences per donor were sequenced, and approximately 17% of those sequences were non-productive. Typing coverage varied by locus: about 629-630 donors for A, B, C, DRB1 and DQB1; roughly 510 for DQA1; 606 for DPA1; some 470 for DPB1. A later genetic analysis took genome-wide SNP genotypes for about three fifths of the roughly 700 donors and used that subset as a discovery cohort. Four or five DR-DQ haplotypes were handled as single units for association and clustering, since linkage in the cohort was strong.

The cohort consisted of 650 to 700 healthy bone marrow donors. At the time of sampling, all cohort members were nominally healthy, though unrecorded immune exposures were likely present. The donor was CMV seropositive and was included in the group of approximately 300 seropositive cohort members. Every donor gave a peripheral blood sample, and the peripheral blood mononuclear cells from that sample were used for TCR beta sequencing. The Qiagen DNeasy Blood Extraction Kit was used to extract genomic DNA from the blood cell samples. Note on this clone: This receptor's antigen is unknown. Within one base of it there is no much larger clone, and no base qualities were kept.

General findings and caveats noted by the study authors: Most TCR sequences were observed very rarely across donors, whereas some public TCRs were present in many individuals. Correlated functional status among segregating V segments might be attributable to linkage disequilibrium, but an unknown experimental factor could not be ruled out. An association between a missense DCLRE1C variant and V-gene and J-gene trimming of TCR beta chains was found in a later genetic analysis and replicated in an independent cohort. CMV serostatus was the only immune exposure information available for the cohort. The sequencing pipeline was judged likely to have produced a cluster of highly shared sequence variants as a technical artifact. A few of the identified cytomegalovirus-associated TCR beta chains were confirmed in vitro to be specific for cytomegalovirus antigens. Because counts were too low, seventeen rarely observed V segments, including chromosome 9 orphons, were excluded from the earlier analysis of several hundred of the donors. A further reported finding was that TCR beta sequences accurately predicted the HLA-A and HLA-B alleles for most subjects in the first cohort. Compared with the roughly 670-donor mean, donors in an Asian-associated ancestry cluster had fewer N-insertions in productive TCRs, according to a later genetic analysis. A total of roughly 160 TCR beta chains were listed by the study as associated with cytomegalovirus. In a later analysis, over 15,000 TCR beta sequences were associated with specific HLA alleles at a false discovery rate of 0.05. A later analysis reported that several top co-occurrence clusters appeared linked to parvovirus B19, influenza, CMV and Epstein-Barr virus. According to the authors, the approach could potentially be generalized to other disease states and immunological phenotypes. Because some donors lacked HLA typing at each locus, the association tests relied only on the typed subset. In a later analysis, HLA-associated TCR beta chains were found to be more clonally expanded and to have lower generation probabilities than equally common non-associated chains. A later analysis found that most CMV-associated TCR beta chains appeared HLA-restricted, with HLA associations seemingly driven largely by CMV exposure. The cohort was sequenced for TCR beta chains only, and without alpha or paired-chain data the features that could be detected were limited. An earlier analysis of approximately 600 of the donors showed that most TCR beta V segments appeared in productive rearrangements either about 87% or about 30% of the time, which broadly matched IMGT annotations. The classifier was reported to diagnose cytomegalovirus status with high specificity and sensitivity in both the original and validation cohorts. When HLA alleles, especially DR and DQ, strongly co-occurred, TCR associations were difficult to assign to individual alleles. In a later analysis, TCR association rates were found to vary across HLA loci, with the most associated TCRs seen for DRB1 alleles and the fewest for HLA-C alleles. The presence/absence analyses assumed that sequencing depth was roughly uniform across donors, and that assumption may not be true.

Library preparation employed the immunoSEQ multiplex PCR assay. For the multiplex PCR, a mixture combining 60 forward primers for TCR Vbeta segments and 13 reverse primers for TCR Jbeta segments was used. The CDR3 region of rearranged TCR beta genes was amplified from genomic DNA by a multiplex PCR assay. The Illumina HiSeq System was used to sequence the amplified TCR beta libraries as 87-base-pair reads. The published analysis was carried out like this. In a later analysis, 80 million or so unique TCR beta chains were counted across the roughly 610 repertoires, and roughly 11 million of these chains were shared by at least two donors. To remove PCR and sequencing errors, raw reads were error-corrected and collapsed into unique sequences using a nearest-neighbor algorithm that merged closely related sequences. V, D and J gene segments were assigned by aligning CDR3 sequences to IMGT reference sequences. For a sequence to be retained, a match of at least six nucleotides to both a V gene segment and a J gene segment was required. A rearrangement counted as productive if the CDR3 had no stop codons and remained in frame with V and J, and every other rearrangement counted as non-productive. Following IMGT convention, CDR3 was defined as the stretch from the second conserved V-encoded cysteine to the conserved J-encoded phenylalanine. Sequences without an unambiguous match to a single V gene segment were excluded from the earlier analysis of a few hundred of the donors. In an earlier analysis of some 590 of the donors, V segments were called functional above 56.7% productive rearrangements and were called segregating when the between-donor standard deviation exceeded 5%. A statistical classification framework was developed to diagnose cytomegalovirus status using the catalog of TCR beta chain sequences. In a later analysis, V and J genes were assigned by comparing TCR nucleotide sequences against IMGT/GENE-DB human TR gene sequences. A later analysis assigned CDR3 sequences and most-parsimonious VDJ recombination scenarios with the TCRdist pipeline. In a later analysis, every TCR beta chain was defined by the combination of its CDR3 amino acid sequence and its V-gene family, and reads without a unique V-gene family were dropped. A later analysis removed 592 highly shared, low-generation-probability nucleotide sequences to deal with suspected cross-contamination and a sequencing artifact. In a later analysis, a clonal expansion index for each public chain was calculated from normalized within-repertoire ranks of inferred template counts. A later analysis computed generation probabilities with a VDJ recombination model fitted to out-of-frame rearrangements, and checked the results against IGoR. Hypergeometric tests were used in a later analysis to score TCR-TCR, TCR-HLA and TCR-CMV co-occurrence, with a repertoire-size bias correction applied to the TCR pairs. To estimate false discovery rates, a later analysis permuted the HLA or CMV assignments 20 times. In a later analysis, co-occurring TCRs were grouped with DBSCAN, and TCRdist sequence similarity was added when clustering was performed within HLA-allele-positive subsets. For co-occurrence clustering, repertoires with fewer than 30,000 or more than 120,000 public chains were excluded, along with a handful of repertoires with anomalous nucleotide sharing. TCRdb holds this immuneACCESS table with in-frame rearrangements only. Some clones are missing; in checked studies, unresolved V genes explain under half, and the rest has no known cause. That table is the source of V, J and clone size, and D and trimming were worked out from the DNA. For this sample there are 150,000 to 200,000 clones; around 80% appear just once. Under 6% of the sample goes to the ten largest clones.

The sequenced material came from PBMCs. The sequence was collected from a woman aged 45-59 years in good health and CMV-seropositive.

CDR3 protein: CASTPRREPEAFF. DNA sequence: TGTGCCAGTACCCCCCGCCGGGAACCCGAAGCTTTCTTT. The rearrangement combines TRBV19 with TRBJ1-1, with the D gene not confidently named. V is reduced by 7 bases and J by 8 bases, leaving a spacing of 17 bases between them. The CDR3 holds 13 amino acids from the cysteine to the phenylalanine. Only CDR3 DNA is held: 39 bases, read in frame from base 1. Reading the germline V gene (reference sequence) gives CDR1 LNHDA and CDR2 SQIVND.